What follows are 12 T cell receptor beta chains derived from one specimen sequenced in a study of blood T cell repertoires in COVID-19. Sequenced by immunoSEQ multiplex PCR; TCRdb stores in-frame clones only, minus some. The repertoire holds about 130,000 clones, with over 85% as singletons. Sequencing input: peripheral blood. The origin of the receptors is a man aged 55 to 70 with COVID-19, enrolled during active disease.

The genes are TRBV6-1 and TRBJ1-1; 8 positions match TRBD1. V was pared by 1 base and J by 7 bases, with 5 bases of the junction left unmatched. Per germline, CDR1 MNHNS and CDR2 SASEGT. This CDR3 has 14 residues. CDR3 residues: CASSEGQGKGEAFF. The CDR3 nucleotides are TGTGCCAGCAGTGAAGGACAGGGGAAAGGTGAAGCTTTCTTT.

The V call is TRBV19, the J call TRBJ2-5; 9 positions match TRBD1. Looked up from germline, CDR1 is LNHDA and CDR2 is SQIVND (reference sequence). This CDR3 contains 14 residues. The V and J ends lost 3 bases and 4 bases, in that order; junction bases with no gene match: 3. The CDR3 DNA sequence: TGTGCCAGTAGTATTACAGGGGGCCCAGAGACCCAGTACTTC. It is translated as CASSITGGPETQYF.

The genes are TRBV20-1 and TRBJ2-7; D is unclear. Trimming took 3 bases from V and 4 from J, leaving 7 bases between them. This CDR3 contains 11 residues. Germline V gene lookup returns CDR1 DFQATT and CDR2 SNEGSKA (reference sequence). CDR3 residues: CSASVGYEQYF. The CDR3 bases are TGCAGTGCTAGTGTCGGGTACGAGCAGTACTTC.

The chain recombines TRBV5-4 with TRBJ2-3; D is unclear. The CDR3 consists of 13 residues. Trimming shortened V by 2 bases and J by 2 bases, and 6 bases separated the two germline ends. Germline CDR1 SGHNT, CDR2 YYREEE (reference sequence). CDR3 sequence reads: CASSLSPTDTQYF. CDR3 coding DNA: TGTGCCAGCAGCTTATCTCCCACAGATACGCAGTATTTT. Full variable domain (remainder filled in from reference TRBV5-4 and TRBJ2-3): ETGVTQSPTHLIKTRGQQVTLRCSSQSGHNTVSWYQQALGQGPQFIFQYYREEENGRGNFPPRFSGLQFPNYSSELNVNALELDDSALYLCASSLSPTDTQYFGPGTRLTVL.

This clone has only one observation. V and J are TRBV18 and TRBJ2-1, with TRBD1 identical over 8 bases. J was trimmed by 5 bases and V by 6 bases; bases with no gene match: 9. Germline CDR1 and CDR2: KGHSH and LQKENI. CDR3 size: 15 residues. The DNA for the CDR3 is TGTGCCAGCTCTCTGGACAGGGCCAGGAACAATGAGCAGTTCTTC. Its translation is CASSLDRARNNEQFF.

The chain combines TRBV18 with TRBJ2-7; 7 bases agree with TRBD2. The V segment lost 2 bases and the J segment 6 bases; nucleotides outside the gene matches: 4. CDR1 and CDR2 (germline): KGHSH, LQKENI. The CDR3 has 13 residues. In DNA form, the CDR3 reads TGTGCCAGCTCACCAGGAGCGGGGTCCGAGCAGTACTTC. This translates into CASSPGAGSEQYF.

The chain carries TRBV10-3 and TRBJ1-2; D gene ambiguous. Looked up from germline, CDR1 is ENHRY and CDR2 is SYGVKD. The CDR3 is 12 amino acids. V was trimmed by 0 bases and J by 9 bases, leaving 8 bases between them. As DNA, the CDR3 is TGTGCCATCAGTGAGTCTCGAGTGAGCTACACCTTC. This encodes CAISESRVSYTF.

This clone appeared once. The chain recombines TRBV12-5 with TRBJ2-2; TRBD1 might be the D (5 bases). The CDR3 extends over 16 amino acids. Germline V gives CDR1 LGHNT, CDR2 FRNRAP. In nucleotides, the CDR3 is TGTGCCAGCTTGTCGTTGGGGCTTAAGAACACCGGGGAGCTGTTTTTT. This translates into CASLSLGLKNTGELFF.

This chain uses TRBV11-3 with TRBJ1-3; TRBD1 is a possible D gene (5 bases). The germline V gene encodes CDR1 SGHNT and CDR2 YENEEA. The V gene lost 6 bases and the J gene lost 0 bases, with 18 bases spanning the gap. The CDR3 totals 17 residues. The CDR3 loop reads CASSGARFSHSGNTIYF. In DNA form, the CDR3 reads TGTGCCAGCAGTGGGGCACGTTTTTCGCACTCTGGAAACACCATATATTTT.

This clone was observed a few times. This sequence joins TRBV3-1 (or the pseudogene TRBV3-2) and TRBJ2-2, with TRBD2 as a possible D gene (5 bases). The V gene's germline CDR1 is LGHDT and CDR2 YNNKEL (reference sequence). The CDR3 is 14 residues long. V was shortened by 3 bases and J by 3 bases, with 8 bases between the two germline ends. The CDR3 DNA sequence: TGTGCCAGCAGCCAGAGCGGCTACACCGGGGAGCTGTTTTTT. It is translated as CASSQSGYTGELFF.

About this clone: A read error is possible here, since a much larger clone lies one base away. V is TRBV7-9 and J is TRBJ1-2; D is unclear. V lost 1 base and J lost 5, with 5 bases in between. The CDR3 totals 12 residues. Germline CDR1 and CDR2: SEHNR and FQNEAQ (reference sequence). This CDR3 is CASSLGQYGYTF. Written as DNA, the CDR3 is TGTGCCAGCAGCTTAGGGCAGTATGGCTACACCTTC. Drawing the rest from reference TRBV7-9 and TRBJ1-2, the complete variable domain is DTGVSQNPRHKITKRGQNVTFRCDPISEHNRLYWYRQTLGQGPEFLTYFQNEAQLEKSRLLSDRFSAERPKGSFSTLEIQRTEQGDSAMYLCASSLGQYGYTFGSGTRLTVV.

The chain carries TRBV24-1 and TRBJ2-1; D unresolved. This CDR3 contains 16 residues. V was pared by 3 bases and J by 7 bases, with 18 bases between. The germline V gene has CDR1 KGHDR and CDR2 SFDVKD. The CDR3 sequence: CATSDRRGDPKNEQFF. For the CDR3, the DNA is TGTGCCACCAGTGATAGGCGCGGAGATCCTAAGAATGAGCAGTTCTTC.